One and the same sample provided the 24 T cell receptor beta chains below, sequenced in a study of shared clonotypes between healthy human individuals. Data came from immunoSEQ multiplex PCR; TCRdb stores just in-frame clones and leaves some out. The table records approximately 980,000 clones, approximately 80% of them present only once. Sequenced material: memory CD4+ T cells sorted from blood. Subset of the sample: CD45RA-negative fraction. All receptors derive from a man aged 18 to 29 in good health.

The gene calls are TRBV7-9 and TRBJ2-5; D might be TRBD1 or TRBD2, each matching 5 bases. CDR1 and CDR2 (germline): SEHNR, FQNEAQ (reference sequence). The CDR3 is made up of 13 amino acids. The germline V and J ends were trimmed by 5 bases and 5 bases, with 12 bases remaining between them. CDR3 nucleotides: TGTGCCAGCAGCCGGGGACCAGGGGAGACCCAGTACTTC. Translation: CASSRGPGETQYF.

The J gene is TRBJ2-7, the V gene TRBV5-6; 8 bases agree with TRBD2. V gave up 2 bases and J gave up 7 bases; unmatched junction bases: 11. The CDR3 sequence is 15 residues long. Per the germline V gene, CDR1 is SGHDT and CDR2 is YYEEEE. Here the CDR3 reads CASSFTAGAMGEQYF. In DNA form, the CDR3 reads TGTGCCAGCAGCTTTACAGCGGGAGCCATGGGGGAGCAGTACTTC.

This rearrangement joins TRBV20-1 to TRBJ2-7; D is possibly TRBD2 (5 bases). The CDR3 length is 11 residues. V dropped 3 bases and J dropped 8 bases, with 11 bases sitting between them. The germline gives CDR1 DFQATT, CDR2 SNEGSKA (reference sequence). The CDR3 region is CSARVPGKQYF. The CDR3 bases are TGCAGTGCTAGGGTTCCGGGGAAGCAGTACTTC.

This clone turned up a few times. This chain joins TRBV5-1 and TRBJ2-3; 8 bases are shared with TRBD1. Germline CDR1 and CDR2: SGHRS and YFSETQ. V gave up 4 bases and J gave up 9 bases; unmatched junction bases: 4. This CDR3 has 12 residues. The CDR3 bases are TGCGCCAGCAGCCCAGGACAGGGAACGCAGTATTTT. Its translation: CASSPGQGTQYF.

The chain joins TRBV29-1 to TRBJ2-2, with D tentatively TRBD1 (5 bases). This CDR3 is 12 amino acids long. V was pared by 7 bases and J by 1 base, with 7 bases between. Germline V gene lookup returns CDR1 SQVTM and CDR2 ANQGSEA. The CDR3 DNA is TGCAGCGCAGGACAGAACACCGGGGAGCTGTTTTTT. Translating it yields CSAGQNTGELFF.

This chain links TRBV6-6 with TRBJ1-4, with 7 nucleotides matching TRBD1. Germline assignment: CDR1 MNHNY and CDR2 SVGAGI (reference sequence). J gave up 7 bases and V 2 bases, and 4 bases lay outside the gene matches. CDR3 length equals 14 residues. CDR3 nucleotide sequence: TGTGCCAGCAGTTACGCCAGGGGGAGTGAAAAACTGTTTTTT. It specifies CASSYARGSEKLFF.

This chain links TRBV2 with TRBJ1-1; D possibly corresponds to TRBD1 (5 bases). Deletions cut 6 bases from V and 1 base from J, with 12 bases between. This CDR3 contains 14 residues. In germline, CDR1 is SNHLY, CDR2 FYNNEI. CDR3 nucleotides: TGTGCCAGCAGCCTCGATGGGGGGAACACTGAAGCTTTCTTT. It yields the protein CASSLDGGNTEAFF.

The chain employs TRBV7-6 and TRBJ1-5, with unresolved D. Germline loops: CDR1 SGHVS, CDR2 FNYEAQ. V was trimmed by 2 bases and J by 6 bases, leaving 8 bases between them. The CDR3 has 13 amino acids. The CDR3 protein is CASSLPIGQPQHF. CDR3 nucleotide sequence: TGTGCCAGCAGCTTACCGATCGGTCAGCCCCAGCATTTT.

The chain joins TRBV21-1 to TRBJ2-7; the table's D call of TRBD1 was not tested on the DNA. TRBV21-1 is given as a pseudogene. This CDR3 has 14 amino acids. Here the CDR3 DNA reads TGTGCCAGCAGCTCGCCGGGACACGGCTACGAGCAGTACTTC. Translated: CASSSPGHGYEQYF.

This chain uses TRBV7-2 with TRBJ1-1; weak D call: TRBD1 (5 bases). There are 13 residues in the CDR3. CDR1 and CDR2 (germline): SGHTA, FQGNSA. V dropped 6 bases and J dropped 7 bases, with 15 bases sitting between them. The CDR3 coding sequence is TGTGCCAGCAGGCAACAGGAATCCTTTGAAGCTTTCTTT. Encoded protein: CASRQQESFEAFF.

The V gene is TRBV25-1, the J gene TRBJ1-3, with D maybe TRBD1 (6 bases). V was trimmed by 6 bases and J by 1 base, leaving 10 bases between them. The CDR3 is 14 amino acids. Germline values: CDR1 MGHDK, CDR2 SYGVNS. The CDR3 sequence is CASSPQGSGNTIYF. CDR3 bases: TGTGCCAGCAGCCCACAGGGATCTGGAAACACCATATATTTT.

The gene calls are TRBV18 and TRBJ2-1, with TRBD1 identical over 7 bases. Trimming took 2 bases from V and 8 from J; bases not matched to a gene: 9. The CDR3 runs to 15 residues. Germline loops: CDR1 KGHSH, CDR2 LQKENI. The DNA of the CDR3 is TGTGCCAGCTCACCAGTCCCGACAGGGAGTTATGAGCAGTTCTTC. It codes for CASSPVPTGSYEQFF.

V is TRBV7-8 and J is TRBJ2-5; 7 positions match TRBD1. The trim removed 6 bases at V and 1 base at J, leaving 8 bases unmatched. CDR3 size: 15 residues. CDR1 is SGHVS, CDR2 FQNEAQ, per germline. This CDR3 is CASRPGDRVQETQYF. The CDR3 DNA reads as TGTGCCAGCAGGCCAGGAGACAGGGTCCAAGAGACCCAGTACTTC. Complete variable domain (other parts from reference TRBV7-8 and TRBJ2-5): GAGVSQSPRYKVAKRGQDVALRCDPISGHVSLFWYQQALGQGPEFLTYFQNEAQLDKSGLPSDRFFAERPEGSVSTLKIQRTQQEDSAVYLCASRPGDRVQETQYFGPGTRLLVL.

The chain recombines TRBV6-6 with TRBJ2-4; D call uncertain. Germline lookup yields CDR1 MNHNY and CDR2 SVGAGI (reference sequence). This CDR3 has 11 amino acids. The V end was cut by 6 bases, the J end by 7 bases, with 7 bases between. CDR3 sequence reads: CASRGFNIQYF. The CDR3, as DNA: TGTGCCAGCAGGGGTTTCAACATTCAGTACTTC.

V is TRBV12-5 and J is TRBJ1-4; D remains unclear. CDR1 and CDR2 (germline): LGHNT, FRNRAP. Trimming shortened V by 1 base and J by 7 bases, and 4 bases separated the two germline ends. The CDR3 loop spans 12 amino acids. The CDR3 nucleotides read TGTGCTAGTGGTTTGGAAAGTGAAAAACTGTTTTTT. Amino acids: CASGLESEKLFF.

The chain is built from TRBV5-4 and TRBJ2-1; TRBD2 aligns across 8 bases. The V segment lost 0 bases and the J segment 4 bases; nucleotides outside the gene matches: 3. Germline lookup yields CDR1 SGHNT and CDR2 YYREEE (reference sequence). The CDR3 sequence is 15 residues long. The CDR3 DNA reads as TGTGCCAGCAGCTTGGAAGGCGGGGGGTACAATGAGCAGTTCTTC. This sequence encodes CASSLEGGGYNEQFF.

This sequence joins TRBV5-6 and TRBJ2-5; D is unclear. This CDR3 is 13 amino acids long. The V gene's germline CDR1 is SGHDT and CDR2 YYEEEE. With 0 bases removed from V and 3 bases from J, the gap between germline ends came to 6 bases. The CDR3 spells CASSLGFKETQYF. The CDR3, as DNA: TGTGCCAGCAGCTTGGGCTTCAAAGAGACCCAGTACTTC.

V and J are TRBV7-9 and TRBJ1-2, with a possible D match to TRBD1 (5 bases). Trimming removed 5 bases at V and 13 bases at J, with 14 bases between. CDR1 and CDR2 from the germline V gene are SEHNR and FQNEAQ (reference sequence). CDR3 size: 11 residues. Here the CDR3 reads CASSRGVAGTF. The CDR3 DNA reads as TGTGCCAGCAGCCGAGGGGTGGCCGGCACCTTC.

DNA for the CDR3: TGTGCCAGCAGTATCAGAGTTAATGAAAAACTGTTTTTT. Translation gives CASSIRVNEKLFF. The chain combines TRBV2 with TRBJ1-4, with D uncertain. V was shortened by 5 bases and J by 4 bases, with 8 bases between the two germline ends. This CDR3 is built from 13 residues. In germline, CDR1 is SNHLY, CDR2 FYNNEI.

The CDR3 region has the DNA TGCGCCAGCAGCTCCGGGTATTTACTAGCGGGGGGCATGAACACCGGGGAGCTGTTTTTT. Protein: CASSSGYLLAGGMNTGELFF. The V call is TRBV5-1, the J call TRBJ2-2, with 12 bases identical to TRBD2. After removal of 3 bases from V and 1 base from J, the junction contained 13 bases not matched to a gene. The CDR3 has 20 residues. CDR1 SGHRS and CDR2 YFSETQ come from the germline V gene.

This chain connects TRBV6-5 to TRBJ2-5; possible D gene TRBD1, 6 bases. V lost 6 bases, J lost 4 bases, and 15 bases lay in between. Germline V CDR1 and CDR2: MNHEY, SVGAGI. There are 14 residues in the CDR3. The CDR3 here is CASSYTGLSETQYF. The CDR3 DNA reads TGTGCCAGCAGCTACACAGGGCTGTCAGAGACCCAGTACTTC.

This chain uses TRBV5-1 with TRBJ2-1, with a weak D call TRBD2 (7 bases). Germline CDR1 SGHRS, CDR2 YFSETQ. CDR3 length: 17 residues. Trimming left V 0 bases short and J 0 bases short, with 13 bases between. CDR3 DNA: TGCGCCAGCAGCTTGGATGCGGGGGCGATCTCCTACAATGAGCAGTTCTTC. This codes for CASSLDAGAISYNEQFF. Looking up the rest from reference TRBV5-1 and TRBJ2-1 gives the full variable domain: KAGVTQTPRYLIKTRGQQVTLSCSPISGHRSVSWYQQTPGQGLQFLFEYFSETQRNKGNFPGRFSGRQFSNSRSEMNVSTLELGDSALYLCASSLDAGAISYNEQFFGPGTRLTVL.

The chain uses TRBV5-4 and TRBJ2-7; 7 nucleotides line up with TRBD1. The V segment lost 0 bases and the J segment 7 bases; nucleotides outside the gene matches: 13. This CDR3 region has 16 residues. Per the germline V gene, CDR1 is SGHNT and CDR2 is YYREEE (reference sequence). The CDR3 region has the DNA TGTGCCAGCAGCTTGGGAGGGGGCCGTGGCCCGGGGGAGCAGTACTTC. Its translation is CASSLGGGRGPGEQYF.

CDR3 amino acids: CAWSPTGAEAFF. The CDR3 coding sequence is TGTGCCTGGAGCCCCACAGGGGCTGAAGCTTTCTTT. J is TRBJ1-1 and V is TRBV30, with TRBD1 identical over 7 bases. The V gene end was trimmed by 3 bases and the J gene end by 6 bases; junction bases not matched to a gene: 4. This CDR3 has 12 residues. CDR1 and CDR2 (germline): GTSNPN, SVGIG (reference sequence).